The 28 T cell receptor beta chains below all came from one sample that was sequenced in a study of T-cell reconstitution after alpha-beta-depleted transplantation in children. During its preparation, the TCRbeta library received unique molecular identifiers. TCRdb processed the PCR reads anew with MiXCR; each CDR3 protein has one entry. This sample yields roughly 300,000 distinct CDR3 sequences, of which under 14% are seen a single time; about 25% belongs to the top ten. The sample was peripheral blood, taken 180 days after TCRalphabeta/CD19-depleted stem cell transplant. The receptors originated from a male patient between 2 and 10 years old who had a stem cell transplant for chronic granulomatous disease, so the T cells may come from the graft donor.

This clonotype was recorded many times. This chain joins TRBV29-1 and TRBJ2-1; either TRBD1 or TRBD2 may supply D (5 bases each). The CDR3 consists of 15 residues. Germline loops: CDR1 SQVTM, CDR2 ANQGSEA. V was shortened by 6 bases and J by 2 bases, with 17 bases between the two germline ends. CDR3 coding DNA: TGCAGCGTCACCCACCCGGGACGGACCTACAATGAGCAGTTCTTC. Protein product: CSVTHPGRTYNEQFF.

There are many counts of this clonotype. This chain uses TRBV21-1 with TRBJ2-1; no DNA check was done on the table's D call, TRBD2. TRBV21-1 is deemed a pseudogene. This CDR3 has 24 residues. The CDR3 DNA follows: TGTGCCAGCAGCAAAGAGGGACAGGGTGTAACTAGCGGGAGGGCCTATTACCTCCTCAATGAGCAGTTCTTC. Translating it yields CASSKEGQGVTSGRAYYLLNEQFF.

The chain uses TRBV5-1 and TRBJ2-3; D possibly matches TRBD1 or TRBD2 (5 bases each). Per germline, CDR1 SGHRS and CDR2 YFSETQ. This CDR3 has 16 residues. Trimming stripped 2 bases from V and 4 bases from J, with 17 bases between. The DNA for the CDR3 is TGCGCCAGCAGCTTCTTAGTGGGGGAGCAAGCAGATACGCAGTATTTT. This gives the protein CASSFLVGEQADTQYF. Full variable domain (rest looked up from reference TRBV5-1 and TRBJ2-3): KAGVTQTPRYLIKTRGQQVTLSCSPISGHRSVSWYQQTPGQGLQFLFEYFSETQRNKGNFPGRFSGRQFSNSRSEMNVSTLELGDSALYLCASSFLVGEQADTQYFGPGTRLTVL.

This clonotype was seen many times. The chain recombines TRBV20-1 with TRBJ1-1; D not certain. Germline values: CDR1 DFQATT, CDR2 SNEGSKA (reference sequence). CDR3 length equals 12 residues. Deletions cut 6 bases from V and 8 bases from J, with 16 bases between. In DNA form, the CDR3 reads TGCAGTGCCTTCCCCAGGATGGAAGAAGCTTTCTTT. This translates into CSAFPRMEEAFF.

This clonotype was detected many times. The CDR3 spells CASSQGFRGTEAFF. The CDR3 DNA reads TGCGCCAGCAGCCAGGGATTCCGGGGGACTGAAGCTTTCTTT. The V and J genes are TRBV4-1 and TRBJ1-1; weak D call: TRBD1 (5 bases). The V gene lost 3 bases and the J gene lost 5 bases, with 13 bases spanning the gap. The CDR3 totals 14 residues. From germline, CDR1 is MGHRA and CDR2 YSYEKL.

This clonotype was recorded at least ten times. The rearrangement joins TRBV29-1 to TRBJ2-7; 7 nucleotides align to TRBD2. V shed 2 bases, J shed 4 bases, and the junction held 5 bases outside the gene matches. Looked up from germline, CDR1 is SQVTM and CDR2 is ANQGSEA. The CDR3 length is 13 residues. The CDR3 is CSVESGAFYEQYF. In DNA form, the CDR3 reads TGCAGCGTTGAAAGCGGGGCTTTTTACGAGCAGTACTTC.

To note about this clonotype: A read error is possible here, since a much larger clone lies one base away. A read error is likely, as this CDR3 ends without the conserved phenylalanine or tryptophan. This chain joins TRBV6-5 and TRBJ2-1; D possibly corresponds to TRBD1 (6 bases). Germline V gene lookup returns CDR1 MNHEY and CDR2 SVGAGI. The length of the CDR3 is 13 residues. V was shortened by 2 bases and J by 8 bases, with 10 bases between the two germline ends. The CDR3 DNA sequence: TGTGCCAGCAGTTACCCGCGGACAGATGAGCAGTTCTCC. Amino acids: CASSYPRTDEQFS.

There are many counts of this clonotype. The V call is TRBV18, the J call TRBJ2-5, with TRBD2 as a possible D gene (5 bases). Germline V gives CDR1 KGHSH, CDR2 LQKENI. The CDR3 has 14 amino acids. V shed 1 base and J shed 1 base, with 7 bases lying between them. This chain's CDR3 is CASSPLRVQETQYF. Written as DNA, the CDR3 is TGTGCCAGCTCACCACTGAGGGTCCAAGAGACCCAGTACTTC.

This clonotype was found many times. The chain joins TRBV2 to TRBJ2-1; 12 nucleotides align to TRBD2. CDR1 SNHLY and CDR2 FYNNEI come from the germline V gene. This CDR3 is 15 amino acids long. Trimming cost V 2 bases and J 10 bases; bases outside gene matches: 6. CDR3 coding DNA: TGTGCCAGCAGTGAATTGGCTAGCGGGGGGGCCGAGCAGTTCTTC. Translating it yields CASSELASGGAEQFF.

There are many counts of this clonotype. The rearrangement uses TRBV6-5 and TRBJ1-1, with D perhaps matching TRBD1 (6 bases). Germline CDR1 MNHEY, CDR2 SVGAGI. V gave up 5 bases and J gave up 11 bases, with 15 bases separating them. This CDR3 comprises 12 residues. The CDR3 bases are TGTGCCAGCAGTCCGTTCAGGGGTAACGCTTTCTTT. Its protein is CASSPFRGNAFF.

This clonotype was observed many times. CDR3 residues: CATSRAGWLEGYTF. As DNA, the CDR3 is TGTGCCACCAGCAGGGCCGGATGGCTGGAGGGCTACACCTTC. The genes are TRBV15 and TRBJ1-2; D ambiguous. Germline loops: CDR1 LNHNV, CDR2 YYDKDF (reference sequence). The CDR3 consists of 14 residues. Trimming took off 3 bases at V and 8 bases at J, with 16 bases between the two ends.

This clonotype was seen many times. This chain uses TRBV5-1 with TRBJ1-3; D gene unclear. Germline CDR1 SGHRS, CDR2 YFSETQ. The CDR3 sequence is 16 residues long. Trimming left V 5 bases short and J 0 bases short, with 15 bases between. For the CDR3, the DNA is TGCGCCAGCAGTCAAACGGGATCTCGCTCTGGAAACACCATATATTTT. Residues: CASSQTGSRSGNTIYF.

The sample holds many counts of this clonotype. The rearrangement uses TRBV2 and TRBJ2-1; D is possibly TRBD1 (5 bases). CDR1 is SNHLY and CDR2 is FYNNEI in the germline V gene. The CDR3 has 16 residues. V was trimmed by 2 bases and J by 4 bases, leaving 15 bases between them. The CDR3 here is CASSERGQVLYNEQFF. The CDR3, as DNA: TGTGCCAGCAGTGAAAGGGGTCAGGTTCTTTACAATGAGCAGTTCTTC.

Many counts were recorded for this clonotype. The rearrangement joins TRBV6-1 to TRBJ2-1; D perhaps matches TRBD2 (5 bases). The CDR3 extends over 14 amino acids. Germline-derived CDR1 and CDR2 are MNHNS and SASEGT. V dropped 5 bases and J dropped 4 bases, with 12 bases sitting between them. In nucleotides, the CDR3 is TGTGCCAGCAGTCCAGGAGGCTCGTACAATGAGCAGTTCTTC. It specifies CASSPGGSYNEQFF.

The table lists this clonotype with many counts. One junction end disagrees with the germline gene, perhaps due to a read error. CDR3 residues: CASSGDDTGEMFF. The CDR3 nucleotides are TGTGCCAGCAGTGGGGACGACACCGGGGAGATGTTTTTT. The chain has TRBV6-4 and TRBJ2-2, with D possibly called TRBD1 or TRBD2 (5 bases each). Germline loops: CDR1 MRHNA, CDR2 SNTAGT. The CDR3 length is 13 residues.

This clonotype has ten or more counts. The chain recombines TRBV7-9 with TRBJ2-1; 8 bases match TRBD2. This CDR3 is 17 amino acids long. Germline V CDR1 and CDR2: SEHNR, FQNEAQ (reference sequence). V was clipped by 0 bases and J by 5 bases; unmatched bases: 9. CDR3 region: CASSLARGLGKNNEQFF. The CDR3 DNA follows: TGTGCCAGCAGCTTAGCGCGGGGACTAGGCAAGAACAATGAGCAGTTCTTC.

This clonotype occurred many times. The chain is built from TRBV3-1 and TRBJ1-2; D gene unclear. The CDR3 is 15 amino acids. With 5 bases removed from V and 3 bases from J, the gap between germline ends came to 16 bases. In germline, CDR1 is LGHDT, CDR2 YNNKEL (reference sequence). The CDR3 DNA sequence: TGTGCCAGCAGCATTTATACGAAACCCGACTATGGCTACACCTTC. Its protein product is CASSIYTKPDYGYTF.

This clonotype occurred many times. The chain employs TRBV6-2 or TRBV6-3 and TRBJ1-1, with unresolved D. The V end was cut by 6 bases, the J end by 11 bases, with 13 bases between. CDR1 is MNHEY and CDR2 is SVGEGT in the germline V gene. The CDR3 contains 11 residues. CDR3 DNA: TGTGCCAGCAGAGGGAAGGTGGAGGCTTTCTTT. Translation: CASRGKVEAFF.

This clonotype was seen ten or more times. V and J are TRBV6-5 and TRBJ2-1; 13 bases fit TRBD2. The CDR3 is made up of 15 amino acids. Germline loops: CDR1 MNHEY, CDR2 SVGAGI. The V segment lost 6 bases and the J segment 6 bases; nucleotides outside the gene matches: 5. CDR3 amino acids: CASRPGLAGRNEQFF. For the CDR3, the DNA is TGTGCCAGCAGGCCGGGACTAGCGGGACGCAATGAGCAGTTCTTC.

This clonotype occurred many times. This chain uses TRBV6-5 with TRBJ2-1; 8 bases align to TRBD1. In germline, CDR1 is MNHEY, CDR2 SVGAGI. The CDR3 loop spans 12 amino acids. V shed 5 bases, J shed 9 bases, and the junction held 3 bases outside the gene matches. The CDR3 DNA is TGTGCCAGCAGTAAGGACAGGGCTGAGCAGTTCTTC. It is translated as CASSKDRAEQFF.

This clonotype was seen at least ten times. V is TRBV28 and J is TRBJ2-7; the match to TRBD1 covers 9 bases. CDR3 length equals 15 residues. Germline V gene data show CDR1 as MDHEN and CDR2 as SYDVKM. With V trimmed by 8 bases and J by 1 base, 9 bases remained unmatched. CDR3 bases: TGTGCCAGCGTAGGTTTGGACAGGGGTTCCTACGAGCAGTACTTC. Its protein is CASVGLDRGSYEQYF.

This clonotype was recorded many times. V and J are TRBV11-1 and TRBJ1-3; D gene uncertain. Trimming took 2 bases from V and 1 from J, leaving 21 bases between them. There are 19 residues in the CDR3. The germline gives CDR1 SGHAT, CDR2 FQDESV (reference sequence). CDR3 amino acids: CASSLKGSARVGSGNTIYF. In DNA form, the CDR3 reads TGTGCCAGCAGCTTAAAGGGTTCGGCCCGCGTAGGATCTGGAAACACCATATATTTT.

With respect to this clonotype: A much larger clone is a single base away; this may be a read error. The V call is TRBV7-9, the J call TRBJ2-5; 7 nucleotides match TRBD1. Germline-derived CDR1 and CDR2 are SEHNR and FQNEAQ (reference sequence). This CDR3 spans 14 amino acids. The CDR3 nucleotides read TGTGCCAGGAGCTCAGGGACAGTCTGGGAGACCCAGTACTTC. This encodes CARSSGTVWETQYF. Supplemented by reference TRBV7-9 and TRBJ2-5, the full variable domain reads DTGVSQNPRHKITKRGQNVTFRCDPISEHNRLYWYRQTLGQGPEFLTYFQNEAQLEKSRLLSDRFSAERPKGSFSTLEIQRTEQGDSAMYLCARSSGTVWETQYFGPGTRLLVL.

This clonotype was recorded a few times. The chain carries TRBV28 and TRBJ2-7; 8 bases fit TRBD1. The trim removed 5 bases at V and 0 bases at J, leaving 9 bases unmatched. Germline V CDR1 and CDR2: MDHEN, SYDVKM. This CDR3 is built from 16 residues. The CDR3 coding sequence is TGTGCCAGCAGTCCCTATCGGCAGGGGGCCTCCTACGAGCAGTACTTC. Translation gives CASSPYRQGASYEQYF.

This clonotype was seen at least ten times. The J gene is TRBJ2-5, the V gene TRBV6-1; TRBD1 aligns across 12 bases. This CDR3 is 15 amino acids long. From germline, CDR1 is MNHNS and CDR2 SASEGT. Trimming at V came to 7 bases and at J to 5 bases, leaving 8 bases not matched to a gene. CDR3 DNA: TGTGCCAGCACTGAGGGACAGGGGGCAGGGGAGACCCAGTACTTC. As protein: CASTEGQGAGETQYF.

Ten or more counts support this clonotype. The CDR3 is CASSGVTYEQYF. The CDR3 DNA reads as TGTGCCAGCAGCGGGGTAACCTACGAGCAGTACTTC. This chain connects TRBV6-1 to TRBJ2-7; possible D gene TRBD2, 5 bases. The CDR3 runs 12 residues. Deletions cut 6 bases from V and 2 bases from J, with 8 bases between. Germline V gives CDR1 MNHNS, CDR2 SASEGT.

This chain connects TRBV4-2 to TRBJ2-1, with D perhaps being TRBD1 or TRBD2 (5 bases each). The germline V gene encodes CDR1 LGHNA and CDR2 YNFKEQ. There are 22 residues in the CDR3. V lost 4 bases, J lost 0 bases, and 31 bases lay in between. Written as DNA, the CDR3 is TGTGCCAGCAGCCCCGTCGGGAATCTTGGGACCTACGGCGAAAGCTCCTACAATGAGCAGTTCTTC. It codes for CASSPVGNLGTYGESSYNEQFF.

This clonotype appeared many times. This chain uses TRBV7-9 with TRBJ2-7, with D possibly TRBD2 on 6 matching bases. The CDR3 extends over 14 amino acids. Germline V CDR1 and CDR2: SEHNR, FQNEAQ (reference sequence). V was clipped by 5 bases and J by 1 base, with 12 bases between them. CDR3: CASSPGTLSYEQYF. Written as DNA, the CDR3 is TGTGCCAGCAGCCCCGGGACTTTATCCTACGAGCAGTACTTC.